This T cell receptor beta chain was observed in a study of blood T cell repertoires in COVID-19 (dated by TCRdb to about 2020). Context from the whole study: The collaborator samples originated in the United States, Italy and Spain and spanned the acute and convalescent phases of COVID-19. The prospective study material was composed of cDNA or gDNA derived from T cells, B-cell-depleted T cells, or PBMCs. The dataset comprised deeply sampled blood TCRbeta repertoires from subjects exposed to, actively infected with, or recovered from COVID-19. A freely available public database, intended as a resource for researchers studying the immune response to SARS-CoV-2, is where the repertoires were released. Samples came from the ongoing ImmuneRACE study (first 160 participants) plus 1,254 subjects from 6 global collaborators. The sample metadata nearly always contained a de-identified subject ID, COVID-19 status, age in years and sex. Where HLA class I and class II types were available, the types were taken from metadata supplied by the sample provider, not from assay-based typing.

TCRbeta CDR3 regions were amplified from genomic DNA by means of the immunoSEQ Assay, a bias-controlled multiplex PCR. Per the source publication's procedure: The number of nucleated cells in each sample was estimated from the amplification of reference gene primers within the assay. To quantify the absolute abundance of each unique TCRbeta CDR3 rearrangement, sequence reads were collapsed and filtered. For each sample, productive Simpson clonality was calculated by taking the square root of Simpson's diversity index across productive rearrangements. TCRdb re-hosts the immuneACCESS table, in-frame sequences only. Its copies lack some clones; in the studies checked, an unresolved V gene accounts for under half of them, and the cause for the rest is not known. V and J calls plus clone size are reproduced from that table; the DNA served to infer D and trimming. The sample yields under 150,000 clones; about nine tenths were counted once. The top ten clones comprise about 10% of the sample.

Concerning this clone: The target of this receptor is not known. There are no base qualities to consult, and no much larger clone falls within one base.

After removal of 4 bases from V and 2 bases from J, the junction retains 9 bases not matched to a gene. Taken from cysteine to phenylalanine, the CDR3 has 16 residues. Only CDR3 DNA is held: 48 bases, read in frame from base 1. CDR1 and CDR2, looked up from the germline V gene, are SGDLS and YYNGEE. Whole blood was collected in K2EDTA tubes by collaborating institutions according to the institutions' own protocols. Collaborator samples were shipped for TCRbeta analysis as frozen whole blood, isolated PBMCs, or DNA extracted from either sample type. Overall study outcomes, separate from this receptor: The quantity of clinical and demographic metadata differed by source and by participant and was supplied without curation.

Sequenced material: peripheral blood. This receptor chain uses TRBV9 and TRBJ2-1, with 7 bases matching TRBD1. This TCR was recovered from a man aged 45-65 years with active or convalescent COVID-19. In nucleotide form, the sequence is TGTGCCAGCAGCTCCACGGGGCAGGGGGCCTACAATGAGCAGTTCTTC. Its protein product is CASSSTGQGAYNEQFF.